Listed below are T cell receptor beta chains from one sample, sequenced in a study of radiotherapy plus CTLA-4 blockade in lung cancer. Using immunoSEQ multiplex PCR, the repertoire was profiled, and TCRdb retains in-frame clones only, with some absent. The sample yields about 54,000 clones, 70% to 85% seen once. The sample was peripheral blood, taken from a patient treated with radiotherapy plus ipilimumab. These receptors all stem from a human donor with non-small cell lung cancer who had a partial response to radiotherapy plus ipilimumab. CDR3s include the opening cysteine and the closing phenylalanine or tryptophan. A D gene is named only where the DNA matches it firmly. Clone size is given for some rows only: seen once, a few or many times, or a class if the clone is expanded.

abundance,d_gene,v_gene,j_gene,CDR3nt,CDR3aa
NA,NA,TRBV5-4,TRBJ2-3,TGTGCCAGCAGCCAACCTACAGGGAGAACAGATACGCAGTATTTT,CASSQPTGRTDTQYF
once,NA,TRBV5-1,TRBJ2-7,TGCGCCAGCAGCTTGGCGGCGGGGCCCGCGGGGGAGCAGTACTTC,CASSLAAGPAGEQYF
NA,NA,TRBV28,TRBJ1-2,TGTGCCAGCAGAGGGGATACCTATGGCTACACCTTC,CASRGDTYGYTF
NA,TRBD1,TRBV12-5,TRBJ2-7,TGTGCTAGTGGTTTAAGTCAGACAGGGCTCTCCTACGAGCAGTACTTC,CASGLSQTGLSYEQYF
NA,NA,TRBV6-6,TRBJ2-1,TGTGCCAGCAGTTACTCCCCCCAGGGCAATGAGCAGTTCTTC,CASSYSPQGNEQFF
NA,NA,TRBV28,TRBJ1-5,TGTGCCAGCAGTTCCTCCGGGACAAAAGTTAGCAATCAGCCCCAGCATTTT,CASSSSGTKVSNQPQHF
many,NA,TRBV19,TRBJ2-7,TGTGCCAGTAAAATCGCAGGCTCGTACGAGCAGTACTTC,CASKIAGSYEQYF
NA,NA,TRBV25-1,TRBJ2-5,TGTGCCAGCAGTGACCGTGGGGGGACCCAAGAGACCCAGTACTTC,CASSDRGGTQETQYF
NA,TRBD2,TRBV6-1,TRBJ2-5,TGTGCCAGCAGTGAGGGGACTAGCCGCCAAGAGACCCAGTACTTC,CASSEGTSRQETQYF
NA,TRBD1,TRBV5-1,TRBJ1-2,TGCGCCAGCAGCTTGTTGGGACAGGGGATTGATGGCTACACCTTC,CASSLLGQGIDGYTF
once,TRBD2,TRBV5-4,TRBJ2-1,TGTGCCAGCAGCTTGGGAAGCGGGGGGGTCGCTGTGAATGAGCAGTTCTTC,CASSLGSGGVAVNEQFF
NA,TRBD1,TRBV6-5,TRBJ1-6,TGTGCCAGCAGTTACGGTACAGGGGGCCGCAATTCACCCCTCCACTTT,CASSYGTGGRNSPLHF
NA,NA,TRBV4-3,TRBJ2-1,TGCGCCAGCAGCCAAGTTGGCGCAGGGCCCAATGAGCAGTTCTTC,CASSQVGAGPNEQFF
NA,TRBD1,TRBV27,TRBJ1-1,TGTGCCAGCAGTTTTACAGGGGCCGGGCTCCCTTTTCCTGAAGCTTTCTTT,CASSFTGAGLPFPEAFF
few,TRBD2,TRBV11-2,TRBJ2-5,TGTGCCAGCAGCCCGAGGACTAGCGGGGCCCAAGAGACCCAGTACTTC,CASSPRTSGAQETQYF
few,TRBD1,TRBV28,TRBJ2-2,TGTGCCAGCGTGACAGGGGCTACGGCCGGGGAGCTGTTTTTT,CASVTGATAGELFF
NA,TRBD2,TRBV7-8,TRBJ2-7,TGTGCCAGCAGCTCCGGGACTAGCGGGGCGGCCTACGAGCAGTACTTC,CASSSGTSGAAYEQYF
NA,NA,TRBV19,TRBJ2-7,TGTGCCAGTAGTATCGGGTGGAGAGGGATCTCCTACGAGCAGTACTTC,CASSIGWRGISYEQYF
NA,TRBD2,TRBV9,TRBJ2-7,TGTGCCAGCAGCCCTAGCGGGGGGCGAATTGGGGAGCAGTACTTC,CASSPSGGRIGEQYF
NA,TRBD2,TRBV25-1,TRBJ2-3,TGTGCCAGCAGTGAAACTAGCGGGGGCCCTGCAGATACGCAGTATTTT,CASSETSGGPADTQYF
NA,NA,TRBV5-5,TRBJ1-4,TGTGCCAGCAGCTTGGCCGGGAATCATAATGAAAAACTGTTTTTT,CASSLAGNHNEKLFF
NA,NA,TRBV28,TRBJ1-1,TGTGCCACCACACAGGGGAACACTGAAGCTTTCTTT,CATTQGNTEAFF
few,NA,TRBV6-6,TRBJ1-4,TGTGCCAGCAGTTACTCGGAGATCGGGAGCGAAAAACTGTTTTTT,CASSYSEIGSEKLFF
NA,NA,TRBV6-1,TRBJ2-5,TGTGCCAGCAGTGGACTGCGGGGCCTCGGGGAGACCCAGTACTTC,CASSGLRGLGETQYF
NA,NA,TRBV10-3,TRBJ2-7,TGTGCCATCAGTGATCGGGTAAACTACGAGCAGTACTTC,CAISDRVNYEQYF
NA,TRBD1,TRBV7-9,TRBJ2-1,TGTGCCAGCAGCTCGCCGGGGGGACAGGGTTTCAATGAGCAGTTCTTC,CASSSPGGQGFNEQFF
once,NA,TRBV27,TRBJ1-4,TGTGCCAGCGGATACACAGGGGAAAAACTGTTTTTT,CASGYTGEKLFF
NA,NA,TRBV19,TRBJ1-5,TGTGCCAGTAGTCAAGAGGACAATCAGCCCCAGCATTTT,CASSQEDNQPQHF
NA,NA,TRBV4-1,TRBJ2-7,TGCGCCAGCAGCCAGGTTCTGGACACCTCCTACGAGCAGTACTTC,CASSQVLDTSYEQYF
NA,TRBD1,TRBV28,TRBJ2-2,TGTGCCAGCAGCTCCCCCCCGGGACAGGGCAACACCGGGGAGCTGTTTTTT,CASSSPPGQGNTGELFF
NA,TRBD1,TRBV5-1,TRBJ2-3,TGCGCCAGCAGCTCCGGGACAGGGGTCTACACAGATACGCAGTATTTT,CASSSGTGVYTDTQYF
NA,TRBD1,TRBV14,TRBJ2-3,TGTGCCAGCAGCCAAGACCGGACAGGGTCAAATACGCAGTATTTT,CASSQDRTGSNTQYF
NA,NA,TRBV7-8,TRBJ1-2,TGTGCCAGCAGCTTAGGGACGGACTTTTCGGGCTACACCTTC,CASSLGTDFSGYTF
NA,TRBD1,TRBV29-1,TRBJ1-2,TGCAGCGCGAGGACCTCCGGGACAGGGTTTGGCTACACCTTC,CSARTSGTGFGYTF
NA,TRBD1,TRBV5-1,TRBJ2-7,TGCGCCAGCAGGTCCGGGACAGGGGGTATAAGGTCCTACGAGCAGTACTTC,CASRSGTGGIRSYEQYF
NA,TRBD2,TRBV4-3,TRBJ2-1,TGCGCCAGCAGCCAGGCTAGCGGGGGGGCGGATGAGCAGTTCTTC,CASSQASGGADEQFF
NA,TRBD2,TRBV7-2,TRBJ2-1,TGTGCCAGCAGCCCCGCCCGGGGACTAGGACGCAATGAGCAGTTCTTC,CASSPARGLGRNEQFF
once,TRBD1,TRBV6-1,TRBJ1-3,TGTGCCAGCAGTGAAACGGGACAGGGGAGTGGAAACACCATATATTTT,CASSETGQGSGNTIYF
once,NA,TRBV6-5,TRBJ2-7,TGTGCCAGCACCTCGCCCGGGTTATACGAGCAGTACTTC,CASTSPGLYEQYF
few,NA,TRBV19,TRBJ2-2,TGTGCCAGTAGTATACGGCAGGGTGTTTTTTCTGACACCGGGGAGCTGTTTTTT,CASSIRQGVFSDTGELFF
NA,TRBD2,TRBV7-2,TRBJ2-3,TGTGCCAGCAGCTTTCTAGCGGCCACCGTCACAGATACGCAGTATTTT,CASSFLAATVTDTQYF
NA,NA,TRBV6-1,TRBJ1-2,TGTGCCAGCAGTGAATCAGGGAAAATCTATGGCTACACCTTC,CASSESGKIYGYTF
NA,NA,TRBV6-5,TRBJ1-1,TGTGCCAGCAGTTTGGGTTCGGGCAGGGGCTCCTTGTTGGCTTTCTTT,CASSLGSGRGSLLAFF
NA,NA,TRBV27,TRBJ2-3,TGTGCCAGCAGTTACCAGGGACTTACCGATACGCAGTATTTT,CASSYQGLTDTQYF
NA,TRBD1,TRBV27,TRBJ1-5,TGTGCCAGCAGTTTACGGGGGACAGCCGTTAGCAATCAGCCCCAGCATTTT,CASSLRGTAVSNQPQHF
NA,TRBD1,TRBV6-6,TRBJ1-6,TGTGCCAGCAGGGACAGGGGGGATTCACCCCTCCACTTT,CASRDRGDSPLHF
NA,TRBD2,TRBV6-1,TRBJ2-7,TGTGCCAGCACTCTAGCGGGGAAAGGGGAGCAGTACTTC,CASTLAGKGEQYF
NA,TRBD1,TRBV4-3,TRBJ1-3,TGCGCCAGCAGCCAAGACCGGACAGGAGGCTCTGGAAACACCATATATTTT,CASSQDRTGGSGNTIYF
large,NA,TRBV6-1,TRBJ1-2,TGTGCCAGCAGTGAGACAGTTGGCTATGGCTACACCTTC,CASSETVGYGYTF
NA,TRBD1,TRBV5-5,TRBJ2-7,TGTGCCAGCAGGTCCCCCAAGACAGGGGAGTACGAGCAGTACTTC,CASRSPKTGEYEQYF